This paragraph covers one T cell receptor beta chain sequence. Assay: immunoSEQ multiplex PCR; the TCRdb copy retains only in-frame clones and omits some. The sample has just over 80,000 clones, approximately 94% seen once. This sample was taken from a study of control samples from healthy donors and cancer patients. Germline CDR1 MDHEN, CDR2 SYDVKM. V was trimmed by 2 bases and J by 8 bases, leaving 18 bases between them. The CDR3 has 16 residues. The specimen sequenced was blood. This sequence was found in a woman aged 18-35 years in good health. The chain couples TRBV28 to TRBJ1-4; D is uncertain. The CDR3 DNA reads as TGTGCCAGCAGTTTAGACGAGAAAGGGAGGAAGGAAAAACTGTTTTTT. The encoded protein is CASSLDEKGRKEKLFF. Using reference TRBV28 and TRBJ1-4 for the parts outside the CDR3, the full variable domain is DVKVTQSSRYLVKRTGEKVFLECVQDMDHENMFWYRQDPGLGLRLIYFSYDVKMKEKGDIPEGYSVSREKKERFSLILESASTNQTSMYLCASSLDEKGRKEKLFFGSGTQLSVL.